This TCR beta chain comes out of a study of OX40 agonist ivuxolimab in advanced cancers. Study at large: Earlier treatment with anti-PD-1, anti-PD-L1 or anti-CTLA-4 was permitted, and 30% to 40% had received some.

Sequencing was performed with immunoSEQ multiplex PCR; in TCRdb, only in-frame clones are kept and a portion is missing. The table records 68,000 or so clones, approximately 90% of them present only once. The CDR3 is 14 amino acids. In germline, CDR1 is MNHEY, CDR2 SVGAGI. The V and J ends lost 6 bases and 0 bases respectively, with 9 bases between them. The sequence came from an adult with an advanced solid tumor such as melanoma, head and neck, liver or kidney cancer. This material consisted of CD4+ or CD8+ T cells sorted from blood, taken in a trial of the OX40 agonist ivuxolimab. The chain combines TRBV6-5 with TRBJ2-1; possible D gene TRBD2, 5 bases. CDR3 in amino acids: CASRDWSSYNEQFF. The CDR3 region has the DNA TGTGCCAGCAGGGACTGGAGCTCCTACAATGAGCAGTTCTTC.